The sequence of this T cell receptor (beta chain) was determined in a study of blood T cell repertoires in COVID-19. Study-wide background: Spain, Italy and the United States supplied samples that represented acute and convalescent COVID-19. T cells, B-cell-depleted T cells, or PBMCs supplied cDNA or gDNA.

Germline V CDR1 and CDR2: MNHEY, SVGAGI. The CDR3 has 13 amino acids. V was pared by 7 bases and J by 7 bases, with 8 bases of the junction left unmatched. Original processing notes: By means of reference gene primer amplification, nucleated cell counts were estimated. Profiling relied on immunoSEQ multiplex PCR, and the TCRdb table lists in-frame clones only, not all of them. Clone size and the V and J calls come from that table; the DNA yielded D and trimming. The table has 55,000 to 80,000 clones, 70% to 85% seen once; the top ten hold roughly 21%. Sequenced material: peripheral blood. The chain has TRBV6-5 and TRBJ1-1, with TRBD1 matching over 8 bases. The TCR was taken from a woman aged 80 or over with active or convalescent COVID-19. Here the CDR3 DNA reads TGTGCCAGCACCCCCACAGGGGGGGATGAAGCTTTCTTT. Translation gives CASTPTGGDEAFF.